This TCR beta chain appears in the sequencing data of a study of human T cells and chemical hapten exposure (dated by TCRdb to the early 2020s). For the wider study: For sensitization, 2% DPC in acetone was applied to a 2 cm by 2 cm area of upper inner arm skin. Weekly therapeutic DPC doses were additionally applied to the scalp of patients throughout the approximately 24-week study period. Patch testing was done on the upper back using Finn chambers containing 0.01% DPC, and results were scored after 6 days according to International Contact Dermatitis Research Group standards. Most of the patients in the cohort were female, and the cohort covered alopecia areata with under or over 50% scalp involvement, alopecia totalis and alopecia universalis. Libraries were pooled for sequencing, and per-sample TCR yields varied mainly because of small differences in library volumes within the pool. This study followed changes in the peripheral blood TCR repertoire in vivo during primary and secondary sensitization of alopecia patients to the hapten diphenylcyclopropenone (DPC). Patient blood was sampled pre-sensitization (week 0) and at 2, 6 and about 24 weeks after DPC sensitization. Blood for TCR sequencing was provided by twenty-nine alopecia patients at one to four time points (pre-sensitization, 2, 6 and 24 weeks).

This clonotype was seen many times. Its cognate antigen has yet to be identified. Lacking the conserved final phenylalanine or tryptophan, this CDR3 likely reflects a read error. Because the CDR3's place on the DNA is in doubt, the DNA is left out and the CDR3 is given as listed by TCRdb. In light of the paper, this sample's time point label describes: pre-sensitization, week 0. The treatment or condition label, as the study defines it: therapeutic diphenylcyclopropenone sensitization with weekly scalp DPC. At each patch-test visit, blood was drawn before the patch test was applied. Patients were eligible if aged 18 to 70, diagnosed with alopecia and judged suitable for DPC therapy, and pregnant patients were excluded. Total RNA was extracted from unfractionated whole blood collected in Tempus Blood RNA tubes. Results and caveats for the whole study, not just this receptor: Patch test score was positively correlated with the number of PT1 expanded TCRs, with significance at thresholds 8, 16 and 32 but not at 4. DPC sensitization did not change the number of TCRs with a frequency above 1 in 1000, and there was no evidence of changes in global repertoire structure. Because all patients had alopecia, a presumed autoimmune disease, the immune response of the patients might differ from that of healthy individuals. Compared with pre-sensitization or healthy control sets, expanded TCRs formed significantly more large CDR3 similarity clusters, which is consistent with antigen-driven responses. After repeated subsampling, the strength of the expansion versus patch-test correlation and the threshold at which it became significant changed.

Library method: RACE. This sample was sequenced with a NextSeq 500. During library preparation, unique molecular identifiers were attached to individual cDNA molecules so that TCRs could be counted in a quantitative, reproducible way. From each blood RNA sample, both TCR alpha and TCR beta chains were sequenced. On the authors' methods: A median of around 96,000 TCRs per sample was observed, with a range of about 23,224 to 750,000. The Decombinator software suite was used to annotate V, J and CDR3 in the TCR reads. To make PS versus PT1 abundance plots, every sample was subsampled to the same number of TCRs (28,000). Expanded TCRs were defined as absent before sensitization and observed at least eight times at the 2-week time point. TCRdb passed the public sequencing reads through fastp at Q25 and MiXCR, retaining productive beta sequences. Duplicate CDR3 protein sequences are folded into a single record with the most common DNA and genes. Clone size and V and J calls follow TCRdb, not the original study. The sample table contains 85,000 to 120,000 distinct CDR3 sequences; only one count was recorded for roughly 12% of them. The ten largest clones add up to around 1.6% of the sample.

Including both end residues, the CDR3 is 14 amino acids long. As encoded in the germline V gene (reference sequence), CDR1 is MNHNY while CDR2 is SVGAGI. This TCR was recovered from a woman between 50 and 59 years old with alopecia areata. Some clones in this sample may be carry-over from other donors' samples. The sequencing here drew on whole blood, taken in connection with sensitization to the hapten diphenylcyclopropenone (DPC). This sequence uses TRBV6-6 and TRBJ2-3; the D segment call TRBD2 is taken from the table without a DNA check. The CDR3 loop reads CASSTSGGARGPFG.